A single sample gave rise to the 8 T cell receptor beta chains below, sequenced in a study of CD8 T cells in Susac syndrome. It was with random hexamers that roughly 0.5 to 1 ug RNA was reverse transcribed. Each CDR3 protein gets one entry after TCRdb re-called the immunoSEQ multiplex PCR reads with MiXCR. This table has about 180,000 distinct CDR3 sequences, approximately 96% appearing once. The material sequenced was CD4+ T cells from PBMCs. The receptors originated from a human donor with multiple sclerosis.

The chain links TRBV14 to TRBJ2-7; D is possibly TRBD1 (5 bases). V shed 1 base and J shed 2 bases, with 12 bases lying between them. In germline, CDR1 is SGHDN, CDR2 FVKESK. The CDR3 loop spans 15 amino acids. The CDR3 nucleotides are TGTGCCAGCAGCCAAGGTGGCAGGGATGCCTACGAGCAGTACTTC. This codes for CASSQGGRDAYEQYF.

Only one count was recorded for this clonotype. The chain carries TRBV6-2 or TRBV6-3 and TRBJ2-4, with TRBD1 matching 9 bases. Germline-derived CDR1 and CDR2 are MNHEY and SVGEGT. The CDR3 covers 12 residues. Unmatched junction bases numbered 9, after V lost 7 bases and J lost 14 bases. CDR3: CASMTGGSMKYF. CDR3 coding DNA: TGTGCCAGCATGACAGGGGGGTCTATGAAGTACTTC.

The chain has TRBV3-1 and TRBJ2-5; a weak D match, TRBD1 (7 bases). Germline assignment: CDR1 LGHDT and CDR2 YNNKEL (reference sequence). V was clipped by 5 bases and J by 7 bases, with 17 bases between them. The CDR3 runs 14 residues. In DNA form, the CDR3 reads TGTGCCAGCAGCTCCCAGGGGGGCAAGGGGACCCAGTACTTC. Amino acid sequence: CASSSQGGKGTQYF.

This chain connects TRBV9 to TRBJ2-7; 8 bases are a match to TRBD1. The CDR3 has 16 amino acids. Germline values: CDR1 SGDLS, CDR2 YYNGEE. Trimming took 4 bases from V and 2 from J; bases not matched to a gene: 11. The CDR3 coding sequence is TGTGCCAGCAGCCCTTATAGTATGACAGGGGCCTACGAGCAGTACTTC. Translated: CASSPYSMTGAYEQYF.

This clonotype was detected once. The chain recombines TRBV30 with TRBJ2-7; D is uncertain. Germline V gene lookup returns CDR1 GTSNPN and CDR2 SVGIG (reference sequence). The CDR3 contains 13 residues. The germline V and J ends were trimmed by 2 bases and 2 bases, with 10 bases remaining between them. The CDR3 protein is CAWSRAAPYEQYF. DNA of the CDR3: TGTGCCTGGAGTAGAGCAGCACCCTACGAGCAGTACTTC. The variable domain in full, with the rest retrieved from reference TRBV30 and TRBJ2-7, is SQTIHQWPATLVQPVGSPLSLECTVEGTSNPNLYWYRQAAGRGLQLLFYSVGIGQISSEVPQNLSASRPQDRQFILSSKKLLLSDSGFYLCAWSRAAPYEQYFGPGTRLTVT.

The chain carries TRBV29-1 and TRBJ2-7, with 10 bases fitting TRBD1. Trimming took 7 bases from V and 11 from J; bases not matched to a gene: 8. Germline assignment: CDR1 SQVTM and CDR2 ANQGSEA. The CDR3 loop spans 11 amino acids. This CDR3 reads CSARAGTGEYF. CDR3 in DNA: TGCAGCGCGAGGGCCGGGACAGGGGAGTACTTC.

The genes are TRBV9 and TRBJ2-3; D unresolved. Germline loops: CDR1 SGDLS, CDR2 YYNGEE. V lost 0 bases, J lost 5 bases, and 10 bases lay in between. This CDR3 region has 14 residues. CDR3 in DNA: TGTGCCAGCAGCGTAGCCGAGAGAGTAGATACGCAGTATTTT. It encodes CASSVAERVDTQYF.

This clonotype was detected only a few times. The DNA for the CDR3 is TGTGCCAGCAGCTTGGGACAGGGGGGTGAGCAGTTCTTC. This translates into CASSLGQGGEQFF. The V and J genes are TRBV7-9 and TRBJ2-1; 11 bases fit TRBD1. This CDR3 comprises 13 residues. The J segment lost 9 bases and the V segment lost 3 bases, leaving 1 base of the junction unmatched. Germline lookup yields CDR1 SEHNR and CDR2 FQNEAQ (reference sequence). Full variable domain (missing parts from reference TRBV7-9 and TRBJ2-1): DTGVSQNPRHKITKRGQNVTFRCDPISEHNRLYWYRQTLGQGPEFLTYFQNEAQLEKSRLLSDRFSAERPKGSFSTLEIQRTEQGDSAMYLCASSLGQGGEQFFGPGTRLTVL.